What follows are 19 T cell receptor beta chains derived from one specimen sequenced in a study of blood T cell repertoires in COVID-19. Assay: immunoSEQ multiplex PCR; the TCRdb copy retains only in-frame clones and omits some. The data contain about 270,000 clones, roughly 90% of them singletons. The sequenced material came from PBMCs or T cells enriched from blood (not recorded which). These receptors all stem from a woman aged 45 to 65 who had recovered from COVID-19.

The V and J genes are TRBV7-2 and TRBJ1-2, with D tentatively TRBD1 (6 bases). Trimming removed 5 bases from V and 4 bases from J, with 20 bases in between. CDR1 SGHTA and CDR2 FQGNSA come from the germline V gene. The CDR3 sequence is 16 residues long. As DNA, the CDR3 is TGTGCCAGCAGCCCGAGATCGGGACACGGCCCCTATGGCTACACCTTC. Translation: CASSPRSGHGPYGYTF.

The chain combines TRBV7-2 with TRBJ1-5, with a tentative D call TRBD1 (6 bases). The CDR3 has 13 residues. The germline V gene encodes CDR1 SGHTA and CDR2 FQGNSA. Trimming stripped 10 bases from V and 2 bases from J, with 12 bases between. CDR3 DNA: TGTGCCACGGGACAAGACCGCAATCAGCCCCAGCATTTT. Amino acids: CATGQDRNQPQHF.

The rearrangement links TRBV7-2 to TRBJ2-7; 11 bases are a match to TRBD1. This CDR3 has 14 amino acids. J lost 4 bases, V lost 5 bases, and 4 bases had no gene match. Germline assignment: CDR1 SGHTA and CDR2 FQGNSA. The CDR3 DNA sequence: TGTGCCAGCAGCCCCGGGACAGGGGGGTACGAGCAGTACTTC. Protein sequence: CASSPGTGGYEQYF.

This sequence joins TRBV9 and TRBJ1-2, with 7 bases aligning to TRBD1. Trimming at V came to 3 bases and at J to 7 bases, leaving 9 bases not matched to a gene. From germline, CDR1 is SGDLS and CDR2 YYNGEE. There are 14 residues in the CDR3. The CDR3 nucleotides are TGTGCCAGCAGCGGATACAGGGGATTTGCTGGCTACACCTTC. This sequence encodes CASSGYRGFAGYTF.

This clone was seen just once. DNA of the CDR3: TGCAGCGTTGAAGATCTAGCGGCAGGGAGGAACACTGAAGCTTTCTTT. Amino acids: CSVEDLAAGRNTEAFF. The chain recombines TRBV29-1 with TRBJ1-1, with a possible D match to TRBD1 (5 bases). V was shortened by 0 bases and J by 1 base, with 15 bases between the two germline ends. The CDR3 is 16 residues long. In germline, CDR1 is SQVTM, CDR2 ANQGSEA.

The rearrangement uses TRBV19 and TRBJ1-6; D is ambiguous. The CDR3 is 16 amino acids. The V and J ends lost 1 base and 9 bases respectively, with 16 bases between them. Germline V CDR1 and CDR2: LNHDA, SQIVND (reference sequence). This CDR3 is CASSIGHLTAFSPLHF. In DNA, the CDR3 is TGTGCCAGTAGTATAGGACACCTTACCGCATTTTCACCCCTCCACTTT.

The chain links TRBV24-1 to TRBJ1-2; unclear D gene. Germline assignment: CDR1 KGHDR and CDR2 SFDVKD. CDR3 length: 13 amino acids. Trimming removed 6 bases at V and 8 bases at J, with 15 bases between. CDR3 in DNA: TGTGCCACCAGTAGACATAACTCGCTAGGCTACACCTTC. As protein: CATSRHNSLGYTF.

CDR3 bases: TGTGCCAGCAGACCCCAAGGTCCAGGGGGCAATTACGAGCAGTACTTC. This gives the protein CASRPQGPGGNYEQYF. The chain recombines TRBV7-8 with TRBJ2-7, with 8 bases that match TRBD1. CDR1 and CDR2 (germline): SGHVS, FQNEAQ. After removal of 6 bases from V and 4 bases from J, the junction contained 14 bases not matched to a gene. This CDR3 spans 16 amino acids.

The V and J genes are TRBV7-9 and TRBJ1-1; 8 bases are shared with TRBD1. The J segment lost 10 bases and the V segment lost 2 bases, leaving 3 bases of the junction unmatched. The CDR3 consists of 12 residues. CDR1 is SEHNR and CDR2 is FQNEAQ in the germline V gene (reference sequence). CDR3 sequence: CASSLIDRGAFF. The CDR3 region has the DNA TGTGCCAGCAGCTTAATAGACAGGGGAGCTTTCTTT.

The rearrangement joins TRBV30 to TRBJ1-6; the match to TRBD1 covers 7 bases. This CDR3 spans 13 amino acids. Germline CDR1 and CDR2: GTSNPN and SVGIG (reference sequence). The V segment lost 5 bases and the J segment 7 bases; nucleotides outside the gene matches: 5. The CDR3 bases are TGTGCCTGGCAACAGGGGTACAATTCACCCCTCCACTTT. This translates into CAWQQGYNSPLHF.

This chain connects TRBV5-1 to TRBJ1-2; TRBD1 aligns across 7 bases. Germline CDR1 is SGHRS and CDR2 is YFSETQ. This CDR3 comprises 13 residues. J was trimmed by 5 bases and V by 4 bases; bases with no gene match: 5. The CDR3 is CASSLTGEYGYTF. The CDR3, as DNA: TGCGCCAGCAGCCTTACAGGGGAGTATGGCTACACCTTC.

The chain uses TRBV13 and TRBJ1-3; 11 bases line up with TRBD1. CDR1 is PRHDT and CDR2 is FYEKMQ in the germline V gene (reference sequence). The CDR3 contains 16 residues. Germline trimming cut 5 bases from V and 3 bases from J; bases unmatched to any gene: 6. For the CDR3, the DNA is TGTGCCAGCAGCACGCGGGACAGGGGGATTGGAAACACCATATATTTT. Amino acid sequence: CASSTRDRGIGNTIYF.

The chain recombines TRBV24-1 with TRBJ1-2; D is possibly TRBD1 (6 bases). The germline V and J ends were trimmed by 5 bases and 7 bases, with 16 bases remaining between them. The CDR3 is 14 residues long. Germline CDR1 is KGHDR and CDR2 is SFDVKD. CDR3 sequence: CATSGGGGRRGYTF. The CDR3 DNA reads as TGTGCCACCAGTGGGGGGGGCGGACGGCGTGGCTACACCTTC.

The genes are TRBV19 and TRBJ1-5; possible D gene TRBD1, 5 bases. The germline CDR1 and CDR2 sequences are LNHDA and SQIVND (reference sequence). With 7 bases removed from V and 0 bases from J, the gap between germline ends came to 10 bases. This CDR3 comprises 14 residues. The CDR3 nucleotides are TGTGCCAGTACGACAGACAATAGCAATCAGCCCCAGCATTTT. As protein: CASTTDNSNQPQHF.

This chain uses TRBV9 with TRBJ2-3; no definite D call. Trimming pared 3 bases from V and 1 base from J, leaving 12 bases between. This CDR3 has 15 residues. Looked up from germline, CDR1 is SGDLS and CDR2 is YYNGEE. The CDR3 here is CASSGGRLRTDTQYF. The CDR3 DNA follows: TGTGCCAGCAGCGGAGGAAGGCTTCGCACAGATACGCAGTATTTT. The whole variable domain, remainder taken from reference TRBV9 and TRBJ2-3, is DSGVTQTPKHLITATGQRVTLRCSPRSGDLSVYWYQQSLDQGLQFLIQYYNGEERAKGNILERFSAQQFPDLHSELNLSSLELGDSALYFCASSGGRLRTDTQYFGPGTRLTVL.

V usage is TRBV28 and J usage is TRBJ2-1; 12 positions match TRBD2. The germline V gene encodes CDR1 MDHEN and CDR2 SYDVKM. The CDR3 is made up of 14 amino acids. Germline trimming cut 5 bases from V and 7 bases from J; bases unmatched to any gene: 3. The CDR3: CASSPGLAGNEQFF. DNA for the CDR3: TGTGCCAGCAGTCCTGGACTAGCGGGGAATGAGCAGTTCTTC.

V usage is TRBV7-9 and J usage is TRBJ1-2, with 9 bases aligning to TRBD1. V trimming: 1 base; J trimming: 2 bases; junction bases outside the gene matches: 11. The CDR3 runs to 18 residues. Germline lookup yields CDR1 SEHNR and CDR2 FQNEAQ (reference sequence). The CDR3 spells CASSLGVGTGRRNYGYTF. The CDR3 DNA reads as TGTGCCAGCAGCTTAGGTGTCGGGACAGGGCGCCGCAACTATGGCTACACCTTC.

The chain carries TRBV19 and TRBJ1-5; TRBD1 matches at 8 bases. CDR1 is LNHDA, CDR2 SQIVND, per germline (reference sequence). V lost 7 bases to trimming and J lost 6 bases; unmatched junction nucleotides: 5. The CDR3 has 13 amino acids. This CDR3 is CASKDRALQPQHF. Here the CDR3 DNA reads TGTGCCAGTAAGGACAGGGCGCTTCAGCCCCAGCATTTT.

The chain carries TRBV14 and TRBJ1-1; possible D gene TRBD1, 5 bases. V gave up 1 base and J gave up 5 bases, with 8 bases separating them. Per the germline V gene, CDR1 is SGHDN and CDR2 is FVKESK. The CDR3 sequence is 13 residues long. The CDR3, as DNA: TGTGCCAGCAGCCAAGTGGGGGGTACTGAAGCTTTCTTT. Protein product: CASSQVGGTEAFF.